Below are 24 T cell receptor beta chains sequenced from a single sample in a study of shared clonotypes between healthy human individuals. Here immunoSEQ multiplex PCR was the method, and the copy in TCRdb shows in-frame clones only, minus some. The table includes hundreds of thousands of clones, 90% to 97% detected once. Sequencing used naive CD4+ T cells sorted from blood. Subset in this sample: CD45RA+ positively selected. Every receptor here comes from a woman in her thirties in good health.

The CDR3 protein is CASRDPGDRAYEQYF. The CDR3 nucleotides are TGTGCCAGCAGAGACCCGGGGGACAGGGCTTACGAGCAGTACTTC. The chain has TRBV6-1 and TRBJ2-7, with 9 bases aligning to TRBD1. This CDR3 region has 15 residues. Germline CDR1 reads MNHNS; CDR2 reads SASEGT. Losses at the gene ends were 6 bases for V and 4 bases for J; bases not matched to a gene: 10.

The J gene is TRBJ2-1, the V gene TRBV28; 9 nucleotides agree with TRBD1. Unmatched junction bases numbered 8, after V lost 5 bases and J lost 6 bases. Germline assignment: CDR1 MDHEN and CDR2 SYDVKM. There are 15 residues in the CDR3. DNA for the CDR3: TGTGCCAGCAGTACAACAGGGGGCGCAGGCAATGAGCAGTTCTTC. It is translated as CASSTTGGAGNEQFF.

The genes are TRBV6-1 and TRBJ2-4; 9 bases are a match to TRBD1. The J segment lost 7 bases and the V segment lost 6 bases, leaving 7 bases of the junction unmatched. The CDR3 sequence is 14 residues long. The V gene's germline CDR1 is MNHNS and CDR2 SASEGT. This CDR3 reads CASRITGGRNIQYF. The CDR3 DNA sequence: TGTGCCAGCAGGATTACAGGGGGCAGGAACATTCAGTACTTC.

V is TRBV4-1 and J is TRBJ2-6; D not resolved. The V and J ends lost 0 bases and 0 bases respectively, with 15 bases between them. Germline V gene lookup returns CDR1 MGHRA and CDR2 YSYEKL. The length of the CDR3 is 19 residues. For the CDR3, the DNA is TGCGCCAGCAGCCAAGATCAACCCGGCAGAAGCTCTGGGGCCAACGTCCTGACTTTC. This encodes CASSQDQPGRSSGANVLTF.

J is TRBJ1-1 and V is TRBV19, with 8 bases that match TRBD1. V was pared by 2 bases and J by 4 bases, with 15 bases of the junction left unmatched. The CDR3 runs 18 residues. CDR1 and CDR2 from the germline V gene are LNHDA and SQIVND (reference sequence). The CDR3 protein is CASSIQGAFRTGVTEAFF. The CDR3 bases are TGTGCCAGTAGTATACAGGGGGCCTTCCGCACGGGGGTCACTGAAGCTTTCTTT. The whole variable domain, remainder taken from reference TRBV19 and TRBJ1-1, is DGGITQSPKYLFRKEGQNVTLSCEQNLNHDAMYWYRQDPGQGLRLIYYSQIVNDFQKGDIAEGYSVSREKKESFPLTVTSAQKNPTAFYLCASSIQGAFRTGVTEAFFGQGTRLTVV.

The V gene is TRBV9, the J gene TRBJ2-7; D may be TRBD1 or TRBD2 (5 bases each). CDR1 is SGDLS and CDR2 is YYNGEE in the germline V gene. The CDR3 is made up of 15 amino acids. Between the trimmed V and J ends, which lost 0 bases and 3 bases, there was a span of 13 bases. This CDR3 is CASSVGGSLGYEQYF. Written as DNA, the CDR3 is TGTGCCAGCAGCGTAGGGGGGAGCCTTGGCTACGAGCAGTACTTC.

V is TRBV5-1 and J is TRBJ2-1, with D unclear. The ends were cut back, 4 bases at V and 5 bases at J, with 13 bases in the middle. Germline CDR1 reads SGHRS; CDR2 reads YFSETQ. This CDR3 contains 14 residues. The CDR3 DNA reads as TGCGCCAGCAGCCCCGCCCTCGCTAACAATGAGCAGTTCTTC. Amino acid sequence: CASSPALANNEQFF.

The chain has TRBV5-8 and TRBJ2-2; 9 bases fit TRBD1. The CDR3 is made up of 17 amino acids. Trimming at V came to 5 bases and at J to 6 bases, leaving 14 bases not matched to a gene. Germline V gene sequence: CDR1 SGHTS, CDR2 YDEGEE. CDR3 in amino acids: CASRRGQGSPRAGELFF. In nucleotides, the CDR3 is TGTGCCAGCAGACGAGGACAGGGGTCGCCCCGGGCCGGGGAGCTGTTTTTT. Variable domain in full (rest from reference TRBV5-8 and TRBJ2-2): EAGVTQSPTHLIKTRGQQATLRCSPISGHTSVYWYQQALGLGLQFLLWYDEGEERNRGNFPPRFSGRQFPNYSSELNVNALELEDSALYLCASRRGQGSPRAGELFFGEGSRLTVL.

The rearrangement links TRBV29-1 to TRBJ2-5; 7 nucleotides line up with TRBD1. The DNA matches TRBJ2-7 better at its end, which makes the J call doubtful. The germline CDR1 and CDR2 sequences are SQVTM and ANQGSEA. CDR3 length: 12 residues. As DNA, the CDR3 is TGCAGCGCGGTAACAGGGGACTACGAGCAGTACTTC. Its translation is CSAVTGDYEQYF.

The sample holds one count of this clone. This chain uses TRBV7-6 with TRBJ2-5; tentative D call: TRBD2 (5 bases). Trimming removed 0 bases at V and 1 base at J, with 12 bases between. CDR1 is SGHVS, CDR2 FNYEAQ, per germline. The CDR3 totals 16 residues. CDR3 sequence: CASSLAAWAGQETQYF. As DNA, the CDR3 is TGTGCCAGCAGCTTAGCCGCTTGGGCGGGCCAAGAGACCCAGTACTTC.

The chain is built from TRBV28 and TRBJ1-1; D not certain. This CDR3 has 12 amino acids. CDR1 and CDR2 (germline): MDHEN, SYDVKM. V was cut by 5 bases and J by 4 bases, with 8 bases left in between. CDR3 loop: CASSPRGTEAFF. CDR3 coding DNA: TGTGCCAGCAGTCCTCGGGGCACTGAAGCTTTCTTT. Together with reference TRBV28 and TRBJ1-1, the CDR3 gives the full variable domain: DVKVTQSSRYLVKRTGEKVFLECVQDMDHENMFWYRQDPGLGLRLIYFSYDVKMKEKGDIPEGYSVSREKKERFSLILESASTNQTSMYLCASSPRGTEAFFGQGTRLTVV.

This rearrangement joins TRBV28 to TRBJ2-4, with D maybe TRBD2 (5 bases). Germline V gene sequence: CDR1 MDHEN, CDR2 SYDVKM. There are 12 residues in the CDR3. V was cut by 6 bases and J by 6 bases, with 9 bases left in between. CDR3 in amino acids: CASREDGNIQYF. The CDR3 DNA reads TGTGCCAGCAGGGAGGACGGAAACATTCAGTACTTC.

The CDR3 bases are TGTGCCAGCAGCGCTTCTACCAACTATGGCTACACCTTC. Its protein is CASSASTNYGYTF. The J gene is TRBJ1-2, the V gene TRBV7-2; D unclear. Germline V CDR1 and CDR2: SGHTA, FQGNSA. V was clipped by 5 bases and J by 2 bases, with 9 bases between them. This CDR3 is built from 13 residues.

V and J are TRBV28 and TRBJ1-1; D is perhaps TRBD1 (5 bases). This CDR3 is built from 14 residues. CDR1 MDHEN and CDR2 SYDVKM come from the germline V gene. The V and J ends lost 8 bases and 5 bases respectively, with 18 bases between them. CDR3 nucleotide sequence: TGTGCCAGCGGGGGGGGAATAAAGTGGACTGAAGCTTTCTTT. Its protein is CASGGGIKWTEAFF.

This rearrangement joins TRBV14 to TRBJ2-1; D not resolved. The CDR3 has 15 residues. Germline V CDR1 and CDR2: SGHDN, FVKESK. The ends were cut back, 1 base at V and 7 bases at J, with 14 bases in the middle. Written as DNA, the CDR3 is TGTGCCAGCAGCCAAGGTGCCTTTGCCCCTAATGAGCAGTTCTTC. This encodes CASSQGAFAPNEQFF.

The V gene is TRBV25-1, the J gene TRBJ2-5; tentative D call: TRBD2 (6 bases). Germline CDR1 reads MGHDK; CDR2 reads SYGVNS. This CDR3 is 12 amino acids long. V lost 6 bases and J lost 4, with 9 bases in between. The CDR3 loop reads CASRRGTETQYF. CDR3 coding DNA: TGTGCCAGCAGGCGCGGGACAGAGACCCAGTACTTC.

The rearrangement joins TRBV5-4 to TRBJ2-7; no clear D gene. Trimming took off 5 bases at V and 5 bases at J, with 11 bases between the two ends. Germline loops: CDR1 SGHNT, CDR2 YYREEE (reference sequence). This CDR3 is built from 12 residues. The CDR3 sequence: CASRLGRDEQYF. The CDR3 DNA follows: TGTGCCAGCAGGTTAGGACGCGACGAGCAGTACTTC. Drawing the rest from reference TRBV5-4 and TRBJ2-7, the complete variable domain is ETGVTQSPTHLIKTRGQQVTLRCSSQSGHNTVSWYQQALGQGPQFIFQYYREEENGRGNFPPRFSGLQFPNYSSELNVNALELDDSALYLCASRLGRDEQYFGPGTRLTVT.

This CDR3 reads CASSFGETSGIYEQYF. CDR3 in DNA: TGTGCCAGCAGCTTCGGGGAGACTAGCGGGATCTACGAGCAGTACTTC. V and J are TRBV5-6 and TRBJ2-7; 11 bases agree with TRBD2. Germline V CDR1 and CDR2: SGHDT, YYEEEE. V dropped 2 bases and J dropped 3; count of bases not matched to a gene: 7. This CDR3 is built from 16 residues.

V and J are TRBV5-4 and TRBJ2-2; 9 bases are a match to TRBD1. This CDR3 has 16 amino acids. The germline V gene has CDR1 SGHNT and CDR2 YYREEE (reference sequence). The ends lost 3 bases at V and 3 bases at J; junction bases unmatched: 6. CDR3 nucleotide sequence: TGTGCCAGCAGCTCTCCCGGACAGGGGTACACCGGGGAGCTGTTTTTT. It is translated as CASSSPGQGYTGELFF.

The chain combines TRBV5-1 with TRBJ2-2; 12 nucleotides agree with TRBD1. The V gene's germline CDR1 is SGHRS and CDR2 YFSETQ. The trim removed 5 bases at V and 5 bases at J, leaving 4 bases unmatched. The CDR3 extends over 15 amino acids. CDR3 protein: CASRRDRGRTGELFF. Here the CDR3 DNA reads TGCGCCAGCAGGAGGGACAGGGGGCGAACCGGGGAGCTGTTTTTT.

The genes are TRBV7-6 and TRBJ1-3; D possibly corresponds to TRBD1 (5 bases). The CDR3 has 14 residues. Trimming removed 5 bases at V and 4 bases at J, with 12 bases between. The germline V gene encodes CDR1 SGHVS and CDR2 FNYEAQ. CDR3 region: CASSLGTTGNTIYF. The DNA for the CDR3 is TGTGCCAGCAGCCTAGGGACTACAGGAAACACCATATATTTT. Based on the CDR3 plus reference TRBV7-6 and TRBJ1-3, the full variable domain is GAGVSQSPRYKVTKRGQDVALRCDPISGHVSLYWYRQALGQGPEFLTYFNYEAQQDKSGLPNDRFSAERPEGSISTLTIQRTEQRDSAMYRCASSLGTTGNTIYFGEGSWLTVV.

About this clone: Other DNA sequences of this sample code for an identical CDR3. The rearrangement uses TRBV19 and TRBJ2-7; D not resolved. This CDR3 is 13 amino acids long. Germline CDR1 is LNHDA and CDR2 is SQIVND (reference sequence). Trimming removed 5 bases at V and 1 base at J, with 9 bases between. The chain's CDR3 is CASSRTLSYEQYF. The CDR3 DNA follows: TGTGCCAGTAGTCGGACGCTATCCTACGAGCAGTACTTC.

This sequence joins TRBV2 and TRBJ1-3, with D possibly matching TRBD1 (6 bases). The CDR3 totals 15 residues. CDR1 SNHLY and CDR2 FYNNEI come from the germline V gene. V was pared by 8 bases and J by 0 bases, with 14 bases between. The CDR3 region has the DNA TGTGCCAGCGGTAGACAGGTCTACTCTGGAAACACCATATATTTT. Translated: CASGRQVYSGNTIYF.

The V call is TRBV7-7, the J call TRBJ1-3; D unclear. V gave up 1 base and J gave up 4 bases, with 11 bases separating them. This CDR3 contains 15 residues. Germline CDR1 is SSHAT and CDR2 is FNYEAQ (reference sequence). This CDR3 reads CASSLELGWGNTIYF. The CDR3 DNA reads TGTGCCAGCAGCTTAGAACTGGGTTGGGGAAACACCATATATTTT.